Presented here are 14 T cell receptor beta chains from one specimen sequenced in a study of blood T cell repertoires in COVID-19. Assay: immunoSEQ multiplex PCR; the TCRdb copy retains only in-frame clones and omits some. This repertoire shows 180,000 or so clones, 85% to 90% found once; its top ten account for roughly 8.2%. What was sequenced was peripheral blood. These receptors were taken from a woman aged 55-70 years with acute or convalescent COVID-19.

The chain is built from TRBV6-1 and TRBJ1-1; D unresolved. The CDR3 has 14 amino acids. Germline loops: CDR1 MNHNS, CDR2 SASEGT. V was trimmed by 1 base and J by 1 base, leaving 7 bases between them. The CDR3: CASSEDRWNTEAFF. CDR3 DNA sequence: TGTGCCAGCAGTGAAGACAGATGGAACACTGAAGCTTTCTTT.

This clone was observed once. The chain carries TRBV28 and TRBJ2-2; D is ambiguous. V was trimmed by 3 bases and J by 4 bases, leaving 6 bases between them. This CDR3 comprises 13 residues. In germline, CDR1 is MDHEN, CDR2 SYDVKM. CDR3 bases: TGTGCCAGCAGTTTGGTCAGCACCGGGGAGCTGTTTTTT. This encodes CASSLVSTGELFF.

This sequence joins TRBV6-5 and TRBJ2-6, with a possible D match to TRBD1 (5 bases). CDR3 length: 15 residues. CDR1 is MNHEY, CDR2 SVGAGI, per germline. V lost 6 bases, J lost 0 bases, and 9 bases lay in between. The CDR3 sequence is CASSRQFSGANVLTF. CDR3 nucleotide sequence: TGTGCCAGCAGCCGACAGTTCTCTGGGGCCAACGTCCTGACTTTC.

This chain connects TRBV19 to TRBJ2-3, with 10 bases lining up with TRBD2. CDR1 LNHDA and CDR2 SQIVND come from the germline V gene (reference sequence). Losses at the gene ends were 5 bases for V and 6 bases for J; bases not matched to a gene: 11. The CDR3 consists of 16 residues. The CDR3 protein is CASSLSPSGSGDTQYF. CDR3 nucleotide sequence: TGTGCCAGTAGTCTTTCACCTAGCGGGAGTGGCGATACGCAGTATTTT.

The rearrangement joins TRBV7-8 to TRBJ1-5; D uncertain. Germline lookup yields CDR1 SGHVS and CDR2 FQNEAQ. The V end was cut by 1 base, the J end by 7 bases, with 14 bases between. The CDR3 runs to 15 residues. The CDR3 region has the DNA TGTGCCAGCAGCTTAGATCGGCTGGGCGCCCAGCCCCAGCATTTT. As protein: CASSLDRLGAQPQHF.

This chain links TRBV5-5 with TRBJ1-1; no clear D. Germline CDR1 and CDR2: SGHKS and YYEKEE (reference sequence). Between the trimmed V and J ends, which lost 1 base and 4 bases, there was a span of 11 bases. The CDR3 runs to 14 residues. CDR3 sequence: CASSLSGVVTEAFF. The DNA of the CDR3 is TGTGCCAGCAGCTTGTCCGGGGTTGTCACTGAAGCTTTCTTT.

This clone was detected a few times. The chain joins TRBV2 to TRBJ2-2; D perhaps matches TRBD2 (6 bases). The CDR3 runs to 14 residues. Germline V gene lookup returns CDR1 SNHLY and CDR2 FYNNEI. Trimming left V 5 bases short and J 2 bases short, with 9 bases between. As DNA, the CDR3 is TGTGCCAGCAGTAAGACTAGTAACACCGGGGAGCTGTTTTTT. Protein sequence: CASSKTSNTGELFF. Combining the CDR3 with reference TRBV2 and TRBJ2-2 gives the whole variable domain EPEVTQTPSHQVTQMGQEVILRCVPISNHLYFYWYRQILGQKVEFLVSFYNNEISEKSEIFDDQFSVERPDGSNFTLKIRSTKLEDSAMYFCASSKTSNTGELFFGEGSRLTVL.

This rearrangement joins TRBV3-1 (or the pseudogene TRBV3-2) to TRBJ1-5, with D maybe TRBD1 (5 bases). The CDR3 loop spans 15 amino acids. The V gene's germline CDR1 is LGHDT and CDR2 YNNKEL (reference sequence). Trimming stripped 0 bases from V and 2 bases from J, with 8 bases between. CDR3 region: CASSQDTGGNQPQHF. The CDR3 nucleotides read TGTGCCAGCAGCCAAGACACGGGGGGCAATCAGCCCCAGCATTTT.

The table lists this clone with a count of one. The chain combines TRBV5-1 with TRBJ2-5, with TRBD2 as a possible D gene (5 bases). The CDR3 loop spans 14 amino acids. Germline CDR1 is SGHRS and CDR2 is YFSETQ. Trimming removed 4 bases at V and 1 base at J, with 11 bases between. This CDR3 is CASSPGRGQETQYF. The CDR3 DNA reads as TGCGCCAGCAGCCCCGGTCGGGGCCAAGAGACCCAGTACTTC.

Only one count was recorded for this clone. The gene calls are TRBV2 and TRBJ2-7, with D possibly TRBD1 on 6 matching bases. Between the trimmed V and J ends, which lost 7 bases and 0 bases, there was a span of 25 bases. From germline, CDR1 is SNHLY and CDR2 FYNNEI. The CDR3 is 18 amino acids. For the CDR3, the DNA is TGTGCCAGCATTATATTAGGAAGGACAGCCTTATCCTCCTACGAGCAGTACTTC. Its protein product is CASIILGRTALSSYEQYF.

This clone was found a few times. V and J are TRBV19 and TRBJ2-3; D is unclear. Germline CDR1 is LNHDA and CDR2 is SQIVND (reference sequence). This CDR3 contains 11 residues. Between the trimmed V and J ends, which lost 7 bases and 6 bases, there was a span of 8 bases. CDR3 coding DNA: TGTGCCAGTACGTGGCGGGATACGCAGTATTTT. This encodes CASTWRDTQYF.

The chain links TRBV3-1 (or the pseudogene TRBV3-2) to TRBJ1-2, with TRBD1 identical over 8 bases. The CDR3 is 13 residues long. The trim removed 1 base at V and 8 bases at J, leaving 3 bases unmatched. Per the germline V gene, CDR1 is LGHDT and CDR2 is YNNKEL (reference sequence). The CDR3 sequence is CASSQGQGWGYTF. The CDR3 DNA reads TGTGCCAGCAGCCAAGGACAGGGGTGGGGCTACACCTTC.

V gene TRBV11-2 combines with J gene TRBJ2-7; D may be TRBD2 (6 bases). The CDR3 contains 12 residues. V was shortened by 5 bases and J by 3 bases, with 8 bases between the two germline ends. Germline-derived CDR1 and CDR2 are SGHAT and FQNNGV. CDR3 DNA sequence: TGTGCCAGCAGCCATAGCGGCTACGAGCAGTACTTC. Protein: CASSHSGYEQYF.

This chain connects TRBV12-5 to TRBJ2-1, with D possibly TRBD1 on 6 matching bases. This CDR3 is built from 13 residues. V lost 3 bases and J 8 bases, leaving 11 bases between the germline ends. The germline V gene encodes CDR1 LGHNT and CDR2 FRNRAP. CDR3 bases: TGTGCTAGTGGTTTACCTCAGGGGTATGAGCAGTTCTTC. As protein: CASGLPQGYEQFF.